The text below deals with one T cell receptor beta chain. Its antigen is unknown. The input lacks base qualities; no much larger clone sits a single base away. These data come from a study of blood T cells in healthy people across ages (dated by TCRdb to 2013 to 2016). As for the study more broadly: Template switching captured roughly one uniquely barcoded TCR beta cDNA molecule per two T cells in model experiments. To avoid experimental bias, donors of different ages were distributed randomly across sequencing lanes. Using deep sequencing normalized with unique cDNA molecular identifiers, the study measured how TCR beta repertoire diversity changes with age. For two donors (one aged 18 to 29 and one aged 80 or older), the study analyzed two additional independent replicas of 1 million unique cDNA reads from the same blood draw. The donors were split into four age groups: young (average about 15 years), middle-aged (about 40), aged (over 55) and long-lived (approximately 80). General findings and caveats noted by the study authors: Compared with the aged group, more naive CD4+ T cells, fewer expanded clones and increased TCR diversity were shown by the long-lived group, suggesting age selection. Total diversity estimates from one million sequenced T cells were considered lower bounds and underestimates. Bulk unsorted PBMC profiling prevented conclusive comparison of naive and antigen-experienced compartments. As age increased, observed TCR beta diversity per million T cells dropped in a roughly linear way, and a significant reduction was already evident by age around 41. Because the CMV infection status of the donors was unknown, age-related changes in expanded clonotypes may potentially have been confounded. A strong correlation was found between observed TCR beta diversity and the percentage of naive T cells measured by flow cytometry.

Systemically healthy Caucasian individuals from Russia, 35 to 50 in total and aged about 6 to 100 years, were included as donors. Each donor gave approximately 9.3 milliliters of peripheral blood, collected into EDTA-treated Vacutainer tubes. PBMCs were isolated by Ficoll-Paque density-gradient centrifugation, with at least 7 million obtained per sample. Trizol reagent was used to extract total RNA from the PBMCs, yielding at least 5.5 micrograms per sample. Naive CD45RAhigh/CD27high T cell percentages were measured by flow cytometry on a PBMC aliquot from every donor. To prepare the library, 5' RACE was applied. The data were produced on an Illumina HiSeq 2500. The second PCR ran for about 6 to 12 cycles and used a J-beta primer mix along with a sample-barcoded 5' primer. Each TCR beta cDNA molecule received a unique molecular identifier from a template-switch 5' adaptor carrying 12 random nucleotides. Each sample yielded at least 2.5 million CDR3-containing paired-end reads. The Mint cDNA synthesis kit, primed by a TRBC-specific oligonucleotide, was used to synthesize first-strand cDNA from all RNA. All cDNA was treated with uracil-DNA glycosylase and then went through a first 18-cycle PCR with the universal primers M1SS and BC2_uni_R. The original pipeline was this. For normalization, 1 million high-quality reads were randomly selected from each sample, with every read carrying a distinct molecular identifier. Reads sharing molecular identifiers were discarded rather than binned into consensus sequences. CDR3 identification, clonotype clustering and error correction used MiTCR with a Q25 quality threshold and the strictest error-elimination algorithm. A nonparametric unseen species model with Euler transformation was used to estimate a lower bound on total TCR beta diversity. TCRdb trimmed the raw reads at Q25, called clones with MiXCR and kept productive beta chains. Rows are unified per CDR3 protein, each entry keeping the most common DNA and genes. Here the V and J calls rest on TCRdb's processing, not on the authors' analysis. Recorded for this sample are approximately 800,000 distinct CDR3 sequences; roughly 60% of them occurred a single time. The ten largest clones add up to roughly 22% of the sample.

The CDR3 covers 13 residues, taking in both the cysteine and the phenylalanine. The kept DNA is CDR3 alone, 39 bases in frame from the first base. Trimming costs V 5 bases and J 4 bases, and their ends lie 9 bases apart. Reading the germline V gene gives CDR1 SGHTA and CDR2 FQGNSA. This TCR came from a man under 40 in good health. The sequenced sample consisted of blood. Recombination joined TRBV7-2 with TRBJ2-1; TRBD1 is a possible D gene, resting on 6 matching bases. CDR3 loop: CASSMDRYNEQFF. The nucleotide sequence reads TGTGCCAGCAGCATGGACAGATACAATGAGCAGTTCTTC. Reference TRBV7-2 and TRBJ2-1 genes cover what lies past the CDR3, so the full variable domain is GAGVSQSPSNKVTEKGKDVELRCDPISGHTALYWYRQSLGQGLEFLIYFQGNSAPDKSGLPSDRFSAERTGGSVSTLTIQRTQQEDSAVYLCASSMDRYNEQFFGPGTRLTVL.